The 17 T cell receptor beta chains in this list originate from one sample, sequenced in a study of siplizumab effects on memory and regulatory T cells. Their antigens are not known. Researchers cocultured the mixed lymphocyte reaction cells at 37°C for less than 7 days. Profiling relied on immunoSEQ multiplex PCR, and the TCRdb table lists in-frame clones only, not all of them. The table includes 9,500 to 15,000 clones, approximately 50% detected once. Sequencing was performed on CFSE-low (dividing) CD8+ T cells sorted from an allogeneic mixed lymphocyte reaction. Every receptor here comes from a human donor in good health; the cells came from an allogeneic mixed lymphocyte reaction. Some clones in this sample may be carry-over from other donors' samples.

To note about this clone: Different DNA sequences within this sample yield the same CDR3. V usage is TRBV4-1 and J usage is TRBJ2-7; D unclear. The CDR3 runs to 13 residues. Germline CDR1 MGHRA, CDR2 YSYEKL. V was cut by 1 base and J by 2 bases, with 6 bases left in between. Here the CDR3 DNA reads TGCGCCAGCAGCCAAGGGTCGGCCTACGAGCAGTACTTC. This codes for CASSQGSAYEQYF.

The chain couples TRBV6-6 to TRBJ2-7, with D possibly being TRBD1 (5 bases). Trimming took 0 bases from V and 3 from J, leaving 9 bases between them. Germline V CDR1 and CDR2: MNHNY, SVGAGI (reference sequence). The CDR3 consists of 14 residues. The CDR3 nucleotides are TGTGCCAGCAGTTACTCGTTGACAGACTACGAGCAGTACTTC. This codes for CASSYSLTDYEQYF.

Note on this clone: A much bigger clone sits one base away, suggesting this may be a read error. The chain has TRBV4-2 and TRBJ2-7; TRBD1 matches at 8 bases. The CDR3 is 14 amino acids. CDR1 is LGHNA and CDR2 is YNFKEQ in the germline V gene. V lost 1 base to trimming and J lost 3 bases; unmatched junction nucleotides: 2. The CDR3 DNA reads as TGTGCCAGCAGCCAAGGACAGGGGTACTACGAGCAGTACTTC. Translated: CASSQGQGYYEQYF.

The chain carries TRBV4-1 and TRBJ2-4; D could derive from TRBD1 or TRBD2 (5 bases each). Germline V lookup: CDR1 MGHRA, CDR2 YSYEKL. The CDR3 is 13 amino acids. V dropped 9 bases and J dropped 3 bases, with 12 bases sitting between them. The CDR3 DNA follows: TGCGCCAGTCGGGGCCTCGACAAAAACATTCAGTACTTC. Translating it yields CASRGLDKNIQYF.

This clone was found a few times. CDR3 sequence: CASSLDTSGNRETQYF. The CDR3 DNA reads as TGTGCCAGCAGCTTAGATACTAGCGGGAACCGAGAGACCCAGTACTTC. V and J are TRBV7-9 and TRBJ2-5; 10 bases line up with TRBD2. The CDR3 extends over 16 amino acids. V lost 1 base to trimming and J lost 4 bases; unmatched junction nucleotides: 6. The germline V gene encodes CDR1 SEHNR and CDR2 FQNEAQ (reference sequence). Variable domain in full (rest from reference TRBV7-9 and TRBJ2-5): DTGVSQNPRHKITKRGQNVTFRCDPISEHNRLYWYRQTLGQGPEFLTYFQNEAQLEKSRLLSDRFSAERPKGSFSTLEIQRTEQGDSAMYLCASSLDTSGNRETQYFGPGTRLLVL.

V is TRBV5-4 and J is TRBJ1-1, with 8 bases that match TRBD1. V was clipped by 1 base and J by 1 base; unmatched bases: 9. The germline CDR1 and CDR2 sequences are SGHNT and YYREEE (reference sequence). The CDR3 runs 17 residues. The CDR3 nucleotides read TGTGCCAGCAGCTTGAGTATTCGACAGGGGCCGAACACTGAAGCTTTCTTT. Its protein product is CASSLSIRQGPNTEAFF.

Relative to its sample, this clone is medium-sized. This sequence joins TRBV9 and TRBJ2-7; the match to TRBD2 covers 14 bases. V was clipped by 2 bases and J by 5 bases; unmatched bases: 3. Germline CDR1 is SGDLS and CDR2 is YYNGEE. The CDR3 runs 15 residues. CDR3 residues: CASSVGTSGSDEQYF. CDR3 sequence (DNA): TGTGCCAGCAGCGTCGGGACTAGCGGGAGTGACGAGCAGTACTTC.

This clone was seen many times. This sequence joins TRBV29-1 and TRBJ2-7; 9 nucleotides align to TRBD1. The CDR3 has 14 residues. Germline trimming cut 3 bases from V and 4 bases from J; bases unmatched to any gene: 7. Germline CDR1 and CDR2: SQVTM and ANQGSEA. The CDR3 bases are TGCAGCGTTGACGGGACAGGGCGGACTTACGAGCAGTACTTC. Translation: CSVDGTGRTYEQYF.

CDR3 amino acids: CASSIYTGNEAFF. CDR3 coding DNA: TGTGCCAGTAGTATTTATACAGGGAATGAAGCTTTCTTT. This sequence joins TRBV19 and TRBJ1-1; tentatively, D is TRBD1 (6 bases). Germline loops: CDR1 LNHDA, CDR2 SQIVND (reference sequence). The V end lost 3 bases, the J end lost 7 bases, and 12 bases lay between the germline ends. The CDR3 length is 13 residues.

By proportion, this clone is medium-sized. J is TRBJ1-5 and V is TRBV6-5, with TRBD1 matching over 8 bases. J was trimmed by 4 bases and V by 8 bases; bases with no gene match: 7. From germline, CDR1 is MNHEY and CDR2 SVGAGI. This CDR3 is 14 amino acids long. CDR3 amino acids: CASGVNRGNQPQHF. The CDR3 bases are TGTGCCAGCGGGGTTAACAGGGGGAATCAGCCCCAGCATTTT.

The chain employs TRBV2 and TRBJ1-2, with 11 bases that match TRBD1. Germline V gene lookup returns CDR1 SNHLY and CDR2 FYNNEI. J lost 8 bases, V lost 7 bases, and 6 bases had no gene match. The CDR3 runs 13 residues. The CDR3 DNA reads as TGTGCCAGCAAGGACAGGGGGCGAGGCGGCTACACCTTC. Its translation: CASKDRGRGGYTF.

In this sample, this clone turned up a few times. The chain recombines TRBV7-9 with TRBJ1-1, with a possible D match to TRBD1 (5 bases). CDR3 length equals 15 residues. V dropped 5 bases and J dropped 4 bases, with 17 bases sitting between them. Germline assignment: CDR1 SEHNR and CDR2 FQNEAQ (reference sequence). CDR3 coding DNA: TGTGCCAGCAGCCTTCTGGCCGGGGCGGGCACTGAAGCTTTCTTT. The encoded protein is CASSLLAGAGTEAFF. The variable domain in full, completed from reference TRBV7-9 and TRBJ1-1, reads DTGVSQNPRHKITKRGQNVTFRCDPISEHNRLYWYRQTLGQGPEFLTYFQNEAQLEKSRLLSDRFSAERPKGSFSTLEIQRTEQGDSAMYLCASSLLAGAGTEAFFGQGTRLTVV.

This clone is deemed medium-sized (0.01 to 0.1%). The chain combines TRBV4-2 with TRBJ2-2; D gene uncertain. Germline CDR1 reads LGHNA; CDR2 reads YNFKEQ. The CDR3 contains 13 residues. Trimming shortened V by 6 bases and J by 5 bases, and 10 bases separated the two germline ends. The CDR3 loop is CASRETSTGELFF. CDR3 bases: TGTGCCAGCAGAGAAACCTCTACCGGGGAGCTGTTTTTT.

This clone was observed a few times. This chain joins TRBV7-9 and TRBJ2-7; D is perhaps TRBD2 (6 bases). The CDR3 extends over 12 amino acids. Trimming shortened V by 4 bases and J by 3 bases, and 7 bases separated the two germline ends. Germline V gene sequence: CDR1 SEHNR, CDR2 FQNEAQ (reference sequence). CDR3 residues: CASSWGDYEQYF. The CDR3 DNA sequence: TGTGCCAGCAGCTGGGGGGACTACGAGCAGTACTTC. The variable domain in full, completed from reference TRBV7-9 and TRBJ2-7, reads DTGVSQNPRHKITKRGQNVTFRCDPISEHNRLYWYRQTLGQGPEFLTYFQNEAQLEKSRLLSDRFSAERPKGSFSTLEIQRTEQGDSAMYLCASSWGDYEQYFGPGTRLTVT.

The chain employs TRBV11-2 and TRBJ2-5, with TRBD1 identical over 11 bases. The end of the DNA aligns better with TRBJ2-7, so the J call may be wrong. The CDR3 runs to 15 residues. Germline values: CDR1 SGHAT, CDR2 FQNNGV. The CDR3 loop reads CASRYRDRGIYEQYF. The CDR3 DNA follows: TGTGCCAGCAGATACCGGGACAGGGGGATCTACGAGCAGTACTTC.

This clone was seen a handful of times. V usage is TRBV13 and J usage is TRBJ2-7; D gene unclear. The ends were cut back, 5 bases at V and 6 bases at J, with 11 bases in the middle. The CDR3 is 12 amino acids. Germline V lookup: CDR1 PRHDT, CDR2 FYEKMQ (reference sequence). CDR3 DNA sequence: TGTGCCAGCAGCGCGACTCCGGGCGAGCAGTACTTC. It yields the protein CASSATPGEQYF.

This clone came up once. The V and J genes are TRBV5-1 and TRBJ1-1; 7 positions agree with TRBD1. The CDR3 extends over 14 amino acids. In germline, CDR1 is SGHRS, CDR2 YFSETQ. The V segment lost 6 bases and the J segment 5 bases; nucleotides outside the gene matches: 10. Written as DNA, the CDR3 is TGCGCCAGCACTTTCCGGACAGGTTTTACTGAAGCTTTCTTT. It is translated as CASTFRTGFTEAFF.